The source of this TCR beta chain is a study of cytomegalovirus exposure and HLA in healthy donors. Sequencing used immunoSEQ multiplex PCR; TCRdb keeps in-frame clones, though not all of them. The repertoire holds 150,000 to 200,000 clones, less than 90% seen once, with 10% in the top ten. This clone was seen more than once but under ten times. Its antigen is unidentified. The donors were part of the validation cohort of 95 to 150 subjects. That cohort was separate from the first cohort, which comprised 700 or so subjects. Overall study findings and caveats: A few chains tied to CMV proved CMV antigen-specific in vitro. Altogether, 164 TCR beta chains were recorded as cytomegalovirus-associated.

Sample: PBMCs. The TCR originated in a man aged 30 to 39 in good health and CMV-seropositive.

The CDR3 reads CASTNMRQNQPQHF. The CDR3 nucleotides read TGTGCCAGCACCAACATGAGACAGAATCAGCCCCAGCATTTT. The V and J genes are TRBV6-1 and TRBJ1-5; possible D gene TRBD1, 5 bases. CDR1 and CDR2 from the germline V gene are MNHNS and SASEGT. Trimming left V 7 bases short and J 4 bases short, with 14 bases between. The CDR3 loop spans 14 amino acids.